This TCR beta chain was observed in a study of T cells expressing NK-cell markers. The CDR3 is made up of 17 amino acids. Germline V gene data show CDR1 as SGHRS and CDR2 as YFSETQ. General study findings and limits: Top CD8+ clonotypes included the dominant CD3+CD56+NKG2C+ clonotypes in 5 or 6 donors. Topping the CD3+CD56-NKG2C+ fraction as well were these clonotypes, in a few donors.

Note on this clonotype: Its cognate antigen is unknown.

TCRdb reanalyzed the 5' RACE reads, giving one entry per CDR3 protein sequence and no DNA. The table for this sample gives roughly 390,000 distinct CDR3 sequences. Sequencing used blood T cells: a sorted CD56 or NKG2C T cell subset, CD4+ or CD8+ T cells, or bulk PBMC T cells (not recorded which). This TCR was recovered from a woman between 50 and 59 years old in good health. The chain employs TRBV5-1 and TRBJ2-5; the TCRdb call, TRBD2, lacks DNA for checking. The CDR3: CASSPVGLAGFQETQYF.